These T cell receptor beta chains were read from a single sample in a study of blood T cell repertoires in COVID-19. Some clones are missing from TCRdb's copy, which holds only in-frame ones; the method was immunoSEQ multiplex PCR. Of 410,000 or so clones in the sample, more than 80% were seen once. Specimen: peripheral blood. The receptors originated from a woman aged 25 to 39 with active or convalescent COVID-19. The CDR3 runs from the conserved cysteine through the conserved F or W. The D gene is left open where the match is weak. Clone sizes are given selectively: once, few, many, or a class where the clone is expanded.

V gene: TRBV18; clone size: once; D gene: -; J gene: TRBJ1-5; CDR3 DNA: TGTGCCAGCTCACGAGCGGAGGGCGTGGAGCCCCAGCATTTT; CDR3 protein: CASSRAEGVEPQHF
V gene: TRBV18; clone size: -; D gene: TRBD1; J gene: TRBJ1-2; CDR3 DNA: TGTGCCAGCTCACTACAGGGGGCCATCGACTCCACCTTC; CDR3 protein: CASSLQGAIDSTF
V gene: TRBV10-1; clone size: -; D gene: TRBD1; J gene: TRBJ1-6; CDR3 DNA: TGCGCCAGCAGTGAGGGAGTGTCGGGACAGGGACGTTCACCCCTCCACTTT; CDR3 protein: CASSEGVSGQGRSPLHF
V gene: TRBV9; clone size: -; D gene: -; J gene: TRBJ2-3; CDR3 DNA: TGTGCCAGCAGCGTAGTCTCCACAGATACGCAGTATTTT; CDR3 protein: CASSVVSTDTQYF
V gene: TRBV12-5; clone size: -; D gene: -; J gene: TRBJ1-2; CDR3 DNA: TGTGCTAGTGGTTTGGTACCATTCCGTCAGGGGAATGCCTACACCTTC; CDR3 protein: CASGLVPFRQGNAYTF
V gene: TRBV14; clone size: few; D gene: -; J gene: TRBJ1-3; CDR3 DNA: TGTGCCAGCAGTAACAGGGACTACTCTGGAAACACCATATATTTT; CDR3 protein: CASSNRDYSGNTIYF
V gene: TRBV12-3/TRBV12-4; clone size: -; D gene: -; J gene: TRBJ1-1; CDR3 DNA: TGTGCCAGCAGTTTATCAGAGAACACTGAAGCTTTCTTT; CDR3 protein: CASSLSENTEAFF
V gene: TRBV19; clone size: -; D gene: -; J gene: TRBJ1-4; CDR3 DNA: TGTGCCAGTACCGAGTTCCACAACCTAGGAGAAAAACTGTTTTTT; CDR3 protein: CASTEFHNLGEKLFF
V gene: TRBV2; clone size: -; D gene: -; J gene: TRBJ2-7; CDR3 DNA: TGTGCCAGCAGTGAGGGGGGATTTGGCACCTACGAGCAGTACTTC; CDR3 protein: CASSEGGFGTYEQYF
V gene: TRBV19; clone size: -; D gene: TRBD1; J gene: TRBJ1-2; CDR3 DNA: TGTGCCAGTACCGGGACAGCCGTCTATGGCTACACCTTC; CDR3 protein: CASTGTAVYGYTF
V gene: TRBV15; clone size: -; D gene: -; J gene: TRBJ2-1; CDR3 DNA: TGTGCCACCAGCGAGGGAAACTCCTACAATGAGCAGTTCTTC; CDR3 protein: CATSEGNSYNEQFF
V gene: TRBV5-1; clone size: -; D gene: TRBD2; J gene: TRBJ2-7; CDR3 DNA: TGCGCCAGCAGCTTGCTGCCAGCGGGAGCGGACGAGCAGTACTTC; CDR3 protein: CASSLLPAGADEQYF
V gene: TRBV6-5; clone size: -; D gene: -; J gene: TRBJ2-1; CDR3 DNA: TGTGCCACCGCGACATACTCCTACAATGAGCAGTTCTTC; CDR3 protein: CATATYSYNEQFF
V gene: TRBV10-2; clone size: -; D gene: -; J gene: TRBJ1-3; CDR3 DNA: TGCGCCAGCAGTGAACAGGGTTCTGGAAACACCATATATTTT; CDR3 protein: CASSEQGSGNTIYF
V gene: TRBV11-2; clone size: -; D gene: -; J gene: TRBJ1-2; CDR3 DNA: TGTGCCAGCAGCCCAGCGGGGTACTATGGCTACACCTTC; CDR3 protein: CASSPAGYYGYTF
V gene: TRBV27; clone size: -; D gene: -; J gene: TRBJ2-2; CDR3 DNA: TGTGCCAGCAGTTTACTTGGCTCGGGGGAGCTGTTTTTT; CDR3 protein: CASSLLGSGELFF
V gene: TRBV30; clone size: -; D gene: TRBD1; J gene: TRBJ1-1; CDR3 DNA: TGTGCCTGGAGTGTAACCAGGGGGCCCGCTTTCTTT; CDR3 protein: CAWSVTRGPAFF
V gene: TRBV15; clone size: few; D gene: -; J gene: TRBJ2-5; CDR3 DNA: TGTGCCACCAGCAGACCAGTTAAAGAGACCCAGTACTTC; CDR3 protein: CATSRPVKETQYF
V gene: TRBV19; clone size: -; D gene: -; J gene: TRBJ1-1; CDR3 DNA: TGTGCCACCGGGGGGACTGAAGCTTTCTTT; CDR3 protein: CATGGTEAFF
V gene: TRBV15; clone size: -; D gene: -; J gene: TRBJ1-6; CDR3 DNA: TGTGCCACCAGCAGAGGGGCGGGTTCACCCCTCCACTTT; CDR3 protein: CATSRGAGSPLHF
V gene: TRBV7-9; clone size: -; D gene: -; J gene: TRBJ1-4; CDR3 DNA: TGTGCCAGCAGCTTTGTTTGTAGTGAGATAACTAATGAAAAACTGTTTTTT; CDR3 protein: CASSFVCSEITNEKLFF
V gene: TRBV19; clone size: -; D gene: -; J gene: TRBJ2-7; CDR3 DNA: TGTGCCAGTAGTAGGGGACAAACCGCCTACGAGCAGTACTTC; CDR3 protein: CASSRGQTAYEQYF
V gene: TRBV10-1; clone size: -; D gene: -; J gene: TRBJ1-4; CDR3 DNA: TGCGCCAGCCGGGGAAAACTGTTTTTT; CDR3 protein: CASRGKLFF
V gene: TRBV5-1; clone size: -; D gene: TRBD2; J gene: TRBJ2-3; CDR3 DNA: TGCGCCAGCAGCTTGAGGGAGCGGGGGACAGATACGCAGTATTTT; CDR3 protein: CASSLRERGTDTQYF
V gene: TRBV5-4; clone size: -; D gene: TRBD2; J gene: TRBJ2-7; CDR3 DNA: TGTGCCAGCAGCTTGGATGGCGGGAGTTCCGACGAGCAGTACTTC; CDR3 protein: CASSLDGGSSDEQYF
V gene: TRBV2; clone size: -; D gene: -; J gene: TRBJ2-5; CDR3 DNA: TGTGCCAGCAGTCAACTTAGTAGCTTCGTGACCGTACAAGTAACCCAGTACTTC; CDR3 protein: CASSQLSSFVTVQVTQYF
V gene: TRBV24-1; clone size: -; D gene: -; J gene: TRBJ1-3; CDR3 DNA: TGTGCCACCAGAGAGGGACGGCAGGGAGGTGAAAACACCATATATTTT; CDR3 protein: CATREGRQGGENTIYF
V gene: TRBV6-4; clone size: -; D gene: -; J gene: TRBJ2-2; CDR3 DNA: TGTGCCAGCAGTGACGAGGGTCATACCGGGGAGCTGTTTTTT; CDR3 protein: CASSDEGHTGELFF
V gene: TRBV7-7; clone size: -; D gene: TRBD2; J gene: TRBJ2-5; CDR3 DNA: TGTGCCAGCAGCTCTGCGACTAGCGCCACGCAAGAGACCCAGTACTTC; CDR3 protein: CASSSATSATQETQYF
V gene: TRBV2; clone size: -; D gene: TRBD2; J gene: TRBJ2-1; CDR3 DNA: TGTGCCAGCAGTGAACTCTCGGGACTAGCGCCTAAGGTGGATGAGCAGTTCTTC; CDR3 protein: CASSELSGLAPKVDEQFF
V gene: TRBV7-6; clone size: -; D gene: TRBD2; J gene: TRBJ2-3; CDR3 DNA: TGTGCCAGCAGCTTACTAGCGGACACAGATACGCAGTATTTT; CDR3 protein: CASSLLADTDTQYF